This T cell receptor beta chain was documented in a study of control samples from healthy donors and cancer patients. The germline CDR1 and CDR2 sequences are SEHNR and FQNEAQ (reference sequence). The CDR3 contains 16 residues. Trimming cost V 1 base and J 0 bases, with 10 bases left between them. Some clones are missing from TCRdb's copy, which holds only in-frame ones; the method was immunoSEQ multiplex PCR. The data show tens of thousands of clones, with around 95% seen just once and approximately 4.3% held by the top ten. Material for sequencing was blood. The source of this sequence is a man younger than 40 in good health. This chain uses TRBV7-9 with TRBJ1-5; D is unclear. The CDR3 here is CASSLVAADSNQPQHF. CDR3 bases: TGTGCCAGCAGCTTAGTGGCAGCAGATAGCAATCAGCCCCAGCATTTT.